This T cell receptor beta chain appears in the sequencing data of a study of cytomegalovirus exposure and HLA in healthy donors. PCR employed 60 Vbeta and 13 Jbeta primers. Here immunoSEQ multiplex PCR was the method, and the copy in TCRdb shows in-frame clones only, minus some. The top ten hold about 0.26% of the sample, which has around 180,000 clones, roughly 80% seen once. With respect to this clone: Its specificity is not known.

This CDR3 has 14 amino acids. CDR1 and CDR2 from the germline V gene are SQVTM and ANQGSEA. Trimming took off 6 bases at V and 2 bases at J, with 15 bases between the two ends. General study findings and limits: Productive status was seen about 90% or about 30% of the time for most TCR beta V segments in an earlier analysis. Rare TCR sequences predominated, though certain public TCRs were found in many donors.

The sample consisted of PBMCs. This sequence was found in a boy younger than 18 in good health and CMV-seronegative. The chain joins TRBV29-1 to TRBJ2-3, with D tentatively TRBD2 (6 bases). CDR3 protein: CSVVPSESTDTQYF. CDR3 nucleotides: TGCAGCGTGGTTCCTAGCGAATCCACAGATACGCAGTATTTT.